This note documents a single T cell receptor beta chain sequence. The CDR3 loop spans 15 amino acids. Germline CDR1 LNHDA, CDR2 SQIVND (reference sequence). With V trimmed by 1 base and J by 2 bases, 3 bases remained unmatched. This specimen belongs to a study of T cell changes during pregnancy in multiple sclerosis. The repertoire was sequenced with immunoSEQ multiplex PCR; TCRdb's copy has only in-frame clones and lacks some. Of around 30,000 clones listed, around nine tenths were seen once; the top ten hold roughly 4%. The receptor's source is a female donor with multiple sclerosis, enrolled in a pregnancy study. The chain employs TRBV19 and TRBJ2-3, with 7 bases fitting TRBD2. This specimen consisted of CD8+ T cells from peripheral blood mononuclear cells, obtained in the third trimester of pregnancy. The CDR3 protein is CASSIGEGYTDTQYF. The CDR3 bases are TGTGCCAGTAGTATAGGGGAGGGCTACACAGATACGCAGTATTTT.